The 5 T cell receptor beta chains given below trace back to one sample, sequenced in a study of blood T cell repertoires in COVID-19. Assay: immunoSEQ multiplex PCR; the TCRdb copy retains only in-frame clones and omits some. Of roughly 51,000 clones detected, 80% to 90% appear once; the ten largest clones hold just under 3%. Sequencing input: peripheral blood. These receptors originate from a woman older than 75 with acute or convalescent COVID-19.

CDR3 nucleotide sequence: TGTGCCAGCAGCCCTGAGGCAGTAGGGCGGGTCGTCCTGACTTTC. Protein sequence: CASSPEAVGRVVLTF. The rearrangement joins TRBV7-2 to TRBJ2-6, with a possible D match to TRBD2 (5 bases). This CDR3 spans 15 amino acids. V dropped 5 bases and J dropped 12 bases, with 20 bases sitting between them. Looked up from germline, CDR1 is SGHTA and CDR2 is FQGNSA.

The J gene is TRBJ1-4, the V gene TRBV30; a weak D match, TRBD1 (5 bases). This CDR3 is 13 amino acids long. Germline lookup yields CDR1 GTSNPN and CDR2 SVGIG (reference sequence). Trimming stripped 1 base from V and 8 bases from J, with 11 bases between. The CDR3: CAWSGGLREKLFF. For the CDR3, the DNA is TGTGCCTGGAGTGGGGGCCTTCGGGAAAAACTGTTTTTT.

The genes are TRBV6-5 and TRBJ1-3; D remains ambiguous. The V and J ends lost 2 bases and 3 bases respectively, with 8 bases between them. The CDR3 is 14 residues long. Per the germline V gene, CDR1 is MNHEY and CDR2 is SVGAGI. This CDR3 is CASSYGGGGNTIYF. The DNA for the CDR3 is TGTGCCAGCAGTTACGGAGGCGGTGGAAACACCATATATTTT.

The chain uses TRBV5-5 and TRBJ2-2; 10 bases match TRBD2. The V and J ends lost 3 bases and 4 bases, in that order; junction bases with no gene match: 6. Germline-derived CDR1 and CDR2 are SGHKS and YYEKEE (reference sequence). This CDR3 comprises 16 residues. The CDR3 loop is CASSWSGGASTGELFF. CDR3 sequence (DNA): TGTGCCAGCAGCTGGAGCGGGGGGGCCAGCACCGGGGAGCTGTTTTTT.

The CDR3: CASSLTPTGGLYGYTF. The CDR3 nucleotides read TGTGCCAGCAGTTTAACACCCACAGGGGGCTTGTATGGCTACACCTTC. The J gene is TRBJ1-2, the V gene TRBV27, with TRBD1 identical over 9 bases. Germline trimming cut 2 bases from V and 5 bases from J; bases unmatched to any gene: 9. Germline V gene sequence: CDR1 MNHEY, CDR2 SMNVEV (reference sequence). CDR3 length: 16 amino acids.